The rows below give T cell receptor beta chains drawn from one sample of a study of T-cell memory formation after mild COVID-19. MiXCR was run by TCRdb on the 5' RACE reads, yielding one entry per CDR3 protein. The table records some 180,000 distinct CDR3 sequences, about an eighth of them present only once. The sequencing sample was made of PBMCs or a T cell subset sorted from them (not recorded which). The receptors were sampled from a young man who had mild COVID-19 (a few samples of this study predate the infection). Cell type and time point are not known. CDR3s include the opening cysteine and the closing phenylalanine or tryptophan. D genes are given only for firm matches. Not all rows give a size; the values are once, few, many and, for expanded clones, a class.

TGTGCCAGCAGCCGACGAGAGAGAGCGGGGGGTGCCTACAATGAGCAGTTCTTC,CASSRRERAGGAYNEQFF,few,TRBV4-2,TRBJ2-1,TRBD2
TGCAGTGCTAGAGAGGAGAAGGGTGCAGTCAGCAATCAGCCCCAGCATTTT,CSAREEKGAVSNQPQHF,-,TRBV20-1,TRBJ1-5,-
TGCGCCAGCAGCTTGGCCTTAGGGGGGGCGGAGACCCAGTACTTC,CASSLALGGAETQYF,-,TRBV5-1,TRBJ2-5,-
TGTGCCAGCAGCTCCGGACAGGGACCTCAGAAGCAGTATTTT,CASSSGQGPQKQYF,-,TRBV11-2,TRBJ2-3,TRBD1
TGCGCCAGCAGCCAAGTAAAGGGGGCGCGAAGAGATCAGCCCCAGCATTTT,CASSQVKGARRDQPQHF,-,TRBV4-1,TRBJ1-5,TRBD1
TGTGCCAGCAGCTTAGGGGGACACCCCCCCAGGTACGAGCAGTACTTC,CASSLGGHPPRYEQYF,-,TRBV7-9,TRBJ2-7,-
TGCGCCAGCAGCTTGGCGGCTAGCGGGGGGGCCACCTACGAGCAGTACTTC,CASSLAASGGATYEQYF,few,TRBV5-1,TRBJ2-7,TRBD2
TGTGCCATCAGAAGCGGAAGCCAAGAGACCCAGTACTTC,CAIRSGSQETQYF,-,TRBV10-3,TRBJ2-5,-
TGCAGCGTTGGACCTCGGCAGGGGGCATTTGAAGCTTTCTTT,CSVGPRQGAFEAFF,-,TRBV29-1,TRBJ1-1,TRBD1
TGTGCCAGCAGCTTAGAACACCAGTCCCTAGCGAACACTGAAGCTTTCTTT,CASSLEHQSLANTEAFF,-,TRBV7-9,TRBJ1-1,-
TGTGCCAGCAGCTTAGAAGAGGGACAGGGTTATGGCTACACCTTC,CASSLEEGQGYGYTF,many,TRBV7-2,TRBJ1-2,TRBD1
TGCGCCAGCAGCTTCGCCCTCCCCGGAGAGCAGTTCTTC,CASSFALPGEQFF,many,TRBV5-1,TRBJ2-1,-
TGCGCCAGCAGCCAAGCTGTTGGACGTGCCAATCAGCCCCAGCATTTT,CASSQAVGRANQPQHF,-,TRBV4-3,TRBJ1-5,-
TGTGCCAGCAGGGGTAGAGATCAGCCCCAGCATTTT,CASRGRDQPQHF,few,TRBV2,TRBJ1-5,-
TGTGCCAGCAGCTTAAGGCTAGGGGCCAACACAGATACGCAGTATTTT,CASSLRLGANTDTQYF,-,TRBV7-2,TRBJ2-3,-
TGTGCCAGCAGCTTAATCGGCGGGGCGAACACAGATACGCAGTATTTT,CASSLIGGANTDTQYF,few,TRBV7-3,TRBJ2-3,-
TGTGCCAGCAGCCAAGATACCCAGAATGTCTATGGCTACACCTTC,CASSQDTQNVYGYTF,few,TRBV3-1,TRBJ1-2,-
TGCAGTGCTAGTCCGCCAGGTTGGGGAGAGACCCAGTACTTC,CSASPPGWGETQYF,-,TRBV20-1,TRBJ2-5,-
TGCAGTGCTTGGCCCGCTAGTAGGGGACCCTCCTTC,CSAWPASRGPSF,-,TRBV20-1,TRBJ1-2,-
TGCGCCAGCAGCCACCCCCTTGGGGCAGGACCGCGGGGGTATGGCTACACCTTC,CASSHPLGAGPRGYGYTF,few,TRBV4-1,TRBJ1-2,-
TGCGCCAGCAGCTTGCGAACAGGGTATGAGCAGTTCTTC,CASSLRTGYEQFF,-,TRBV5-1,TRBJ2-1,-
TGTGCCAGCAGCCGGGGCAGGGCCGCCCTCGATCGTGGCTACACCTTC,CASSRGRAALDRGYTF,few,TRBV13,TRBJ1-2,-
TGCAGTGCTAGAAGATTCGGGGGGACCTACGAGCAGTACTTC,CSARRFGGTYEQYF,few,TRBV20-1,TRBJ2-7,TRBD2
TGTGCCAGCAGTGAATACGGGCGCAACGAGCAGTACTTC,CASSEYGRNEQYF,-,TRBV25-1,TRBJ2-7,-
TGCAGTGCCATATACTTGAGGCCGGGTAGACCTACGAAGCAGTACTTC,CSAIYLRPGRPTKQYF,few,TRBV20-1,TRBJ2-7,-
TGTGCCAGCAGCCATTCAGGGAGGCCCCAGCATTTT,CASSHSGRPQHF,-,TRBV3-1,TRBJ1-5,-
TGTGCCAGCAGTGAGCTAGGAGGTCGAGGGAGAGGTTCACCCCTCCACTTT,CASSELGGRGRGSPLHF,-,TRBV25-1,TRBJ1-6,-
TGCAGCGTACACAGGGGTAGCACTGAAGCTTTCTTT,CSVHRGSTEAFF,-,TRBV29-1,TRBJ1-1,TRBD1
TGCGCCAGCAGGACCGGGACGGTGGGGGACTATGGCTACACCTTC,CASRTGTVGDYGYTF,-,TRBV5-1,TRBJ1-2,-
TGCGCCAGCAGCCCGGGGGTTGGGGTTTTCGATACGCAGTATTTT,CASSPGVGVFDTQYF,-,TRBV5-1,TRBJ2-3,-
TGTGCCAGCAGCGTAGCTTGGGCGGGGGGGCAGCGAAGTGAGCAGTTCTTC,CASSVAWAGGQRSEQFF,-,TRBV9,TRBJ2-1,TRBD2